One TCR beta chain is described in this entry. What it binds is not known. This entry comes from a study of cytomegalovirus exposure and HLA in healthy donors. Study results and caveats: In vitro confirmation showed a few CMV-associated chains to be CMV antigen specific. Some public TCRs appeared in many individuals, while most sequences were rare. The authors listed around 150 TCR beta chains as cytomegalovirus-associated.

Though probably carrying unrecorded immune exposures, donors were nominally healthy at sampling. PCR involved 60 Vbeta and 13 Jbeta primers. TCRdb's table, derived via immunoSEQ multiplex PCR, lists solely in-frame clones and lacks some. This sample yields about 200,000 clones, of which roughly 84% are seen a single time; about 1.7% belongs to the top ten. V was pared by 0 bases and J by 6 bases, with 10 bases of the junction left unmatched. This CDR3 spans 17 amino acids. Germline values: CDR1 SGHRS, CDR2 YFSETQ. The TCR sequence derives from a man over 45 in good health and CMV-seronegative. The V call is TRBV5-1, the J call TRBJ2-3; TRBD1 matches at 10 bases. The sequencing input was PBMCs. CDR3 in amino acids: CASSLAGTGAVSDTQYF. In DNA form, the CDR3 reads TGCGCCAGCAGCTTGGCCGGGACAGGGGCAGTATCTGATACGCAGTATTTT.